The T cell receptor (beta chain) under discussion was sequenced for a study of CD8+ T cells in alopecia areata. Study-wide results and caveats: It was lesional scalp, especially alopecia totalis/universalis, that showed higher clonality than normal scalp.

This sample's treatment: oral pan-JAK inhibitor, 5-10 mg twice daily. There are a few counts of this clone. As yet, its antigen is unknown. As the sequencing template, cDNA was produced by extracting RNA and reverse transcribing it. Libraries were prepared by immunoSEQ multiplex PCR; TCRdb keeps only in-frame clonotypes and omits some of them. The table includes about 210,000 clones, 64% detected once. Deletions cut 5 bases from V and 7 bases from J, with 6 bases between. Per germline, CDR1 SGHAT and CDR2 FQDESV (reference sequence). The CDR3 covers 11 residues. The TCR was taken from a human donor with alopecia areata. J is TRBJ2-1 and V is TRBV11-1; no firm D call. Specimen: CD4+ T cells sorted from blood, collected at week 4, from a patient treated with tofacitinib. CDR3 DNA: TGTGCCAGCAGCCCGTTGAATGAGCAGTTCTTC. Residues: CASSPLNEQFF.